This TCR beta chain was retrieved from a study of a mutant IDH1 vaccine in newly diagnosed glioma (dated by TCRdb to about 2021). Turning to the overall study: Across visits V03 through V10, patients got a total of eight vaccinations, given in weeks 1, 3, 5, 7, 11, 15, 19 and 23. Prior to enrollment, patients had been given standard therapy consisting of radiotherapy alone, temozolomide alone, or radiochemotherapy with temozolomide, with the combination given to most patients. Of the approximately 35 treated patients, roughly 60% were male and about 40% were female, and a mean age of roughly 40 years was recorded. In the chemotherapy-containing groups, vaccination started alongside temozolomide cycles, whereas in patients who had radiotherapy alone it started 4-6 weeks after radiotherapy. Six visits were used for peripheral blood collection: V03 (baseline), V05, V07, V10, V12 and V13. Longitudinal TCRB deep sequencing was performed for some 25 treated patients wherever samples were available for exploratory analyses.

As for this clone: What antigen it recognizes has not been identified. Base qualities are missing; no much larger clone stands one base away.

What the research found in general, with its limitations: The authors noted that analyses of patient blood samples could not be reproduced because of sample limitations. Across multiple MHC alleles, vaccine-induced immune responses were seen in just over 90% of patients. PBMC samples for TCRB deep sequencing were selected based on availability. No apparent relationship was observed between pseudoprogression and alterations in the top peripheral T cell clonotypes detected by TCRB sequencing.

The library was prepared using the immunoSEQ multiplex PCR assay. Following the manufacturer's protocol, the hsTCRB Kit was used to amplify rearranged TCR beta chain sequences. Sequencing of TCRB libraries was carried out on an Illumina MiSeq. Turning to the authors' computational methods: The kit vendor's proprietary platform handled demultiplexing, trimming and gene mapping. The source is immuneACCESS, and TCRdb retained only in-frame sequences with V and J called. Part of the clones is not carried over; for the studies checked, unresolved V genes explain less than half of this, and the remainder is unexplained. D and trimming come from the DNA, and the V and J calls and clone size come from that table. The sample has fewer than 150,000 clones on record, 85% to 90% of them singletons. 0.6% to 0.75% of the sample is held by the ten biggest clonotypes. Reading the label with the study, this specimen's time point is: week 11, during vaccination. Every vaccine dose consisted of 300 ug of a 20-mer mutant IDH1 peptide in Montanide, administered subcutaneously together with topical imiquimod. Newly diagnosed WHO grade 3 or 4 IDH1-mutant astrocytomas showing loss of nuclear ATRX were present in the donors. The samples were drawn from NOA16, a multicentre, single-arm, open-label phase I trial in Germany that tested a mutant IDH1 peptide vaccine in humans for the first time. Genomic DNA for TCRB sequencing was extracted from EDTA blood using the DNeasy Blood and Tissue Kit.

This receptor was taken from a woman aged 45-65 years with glioma. The starting material was PBMCs, obtained from a glioma patient whose treatment included an IDH1 peptide vaccine.

DNA sequence: TGTGCCAGCAGCTTGGCAGGGGGTATTTATCAGCCCCAGCATTTT. This is translated as CASSLAGGIYQPQHF. Recombination linked TRBV5-6 to TRBJ1-5, and TRBD1 matches 7 of the central bases. CDR1 and CDR2 (SGHDT, YYEEEE) derive from the germline V gene. Germline trimming: 0 bases from V, 5 bases from J; junction bases outside gene matches: 5. The CDR3 runs 15 residues from the cysteine to the phenylalanine. Solely the CDR3 DNA is kept, with 45 bases framed from the first base.